These 14 T cell receptor beta chains were all obtained from the same sample, sequenced in a study of blood T cell repertoires in COVID-19. Clones were sequenced by immunoSEQ multiplex PCR, and TCRdb holds only the in-frame ones, with some missing. The repertoire holds 220,000 or so clones, with around 84% as singletons. Sequencing was carried out using peripheral blood. The receptors originated from a man aged 45-65 years who had recovered from COVID-19.

The chain recombines TRBV15 with TRBJ2-2; TRBD2 matches at 10 bases. CDR3 length equals 17 residues. J gave up 4 bases and V 6 bases, and 11 bases lay outside the gene matches. Germline V lookup: CDR1 LNHNV, CDR2 YYDKDF (reference sequence). The chain's CDR3 is CATRFALAGDGTGELFF. The CDR3 coding sequence is TGTGCCACCAGGTTCGCCCTAGCGGGAGACGGCACCGGGGAGCTGTTTTTT.

The chain recombines TRBV9 with TRBJ2-1; 7 nucleotides match TRBD2. CDR3 size: 15 residues. Germline trimming cut 3 bases from V and 9 bases from J; bases unmatched to any gene: 12. Germline CDR1 SGDLS, CDR2 YYNGEE. The CDR3 is CASSAQPKGRGEQFF. CDR3 bases: TGTGCCAGCAGCGCCCAACCGAAGGGGAGGGGTGAGCAGTTCTTC. The entire variable domain, with the rest obtained from reference TRBV9 and TRBJ2-1, is as follows: DSGVTQTPKHLITATGQRVTLRCSPRSGDLSVYWYQQSLDQGLQFLIQYYNGEERAKGNILERFSAQQFPDLHSELNLSSLELGDSALYFCASSAQPKGRGEQFFGPGTRLTVL.

In nucleotides, the CDR3 is TGTGCCACCAGTGACCCGGGACAGGGACACTACGAGCAGTACTTC. Its protein is CATSDPGQGHYEQYF. The gene calls are TRBV24-1 and TRBJ2-7; the match to TRBD1 covers 9 bases. Germline CDR1 KGHDR, CDR2 SFDVKD. V was pared by 4 bases and J by 3 bases, with 6 bases of the junction left unmatched. The CDR3 contains 15 residues.

This clone has a single count. The rearrangement links TRBV5-4 to TRBJ2-2; D gene ambiguous. V shed 1 base and J shed 5 bases, with 12 bases lying between them. Germline values: CDR1 SGHNT, CDR2 YYREEE (reference sequence). CDR3 length equals 15 residues. The DNA for the CDR3 is TGTGCCAGCAGCTTGCGGTCGGGTCGGACCGGGGAGCTGTTTTTT. Its translation: CASSLRSGRTGELFF.

The chain is built from TRBV19 and TRBJ2-5, with TRBD1 identical over 7 bases. J was trimmed by 0 bases and V by 2 bases; bases with no gene match: 3. Looked up from germline, CDR1 is LNHDA and CDR2 is SQIVND (reference sequence). The CDR3 consists of 15 residues. The CDR3 loop is CASSIRGQNQETQYF. In nucleotides, the CDR3 is TGTGCCAGTAGTATACGGGGACAGAACCAAGAGACCCAGTACTTC.

This clone was observed a handful of times. CDR3 in DNA: TGTGCCTGGGCGTATGGGGGCGAGCAGCCCCAGCATTTT. Translation: CAWAYGGEQPQHF. The V and J genes are TRBV30 and TRBJ1-5; D is possibly TRBD1 (6 bases). The CDR3 has 13 residues. V was cut by 5 bases and J by 7 bases, with 15 bases left in between. Germline V gives CDR1 GTSNPN, CDR2 SVGIG (reference sequence).

The chain combines TRBV9 with TRBJ2-1, with no clear D. Trimming took off 0 bases at V and 3 bases at J, with 13 bases between the two ends. This CDR3 comprises 16 residues. CDR1 is SGDLS, CDR2 YYNGEE, per germline. The chain's CDR3 is CASSVGSSTSYNEQFF. DNA for the CDR3: TGTGCCAGCAGCGTAGGTAGTAGCACAAGCTACAATGAGCAGTTCTTC.

The chain links TRBV13 to TRBJ1-6; D may be TRBD1 (5 bases). The CDR3 is made up of 15 amino acids. Germline-derived CDR1 and CDR2 are PRHDT and FYEKMQ (reference sequence). Trimming left V 4 bases short and J 10 bases short, with 17 bases between. The CDR3 sequence: CASSSRKEGKSPLHF. CDR3 in DNA: TGTGCCAGCAGCTCCCGTAAGGAGGGGAAATCACCCCTCCACTTT.

The chain has TRBV6-5 and TRBJ2-2, with TRBD1 matching 7 bases. The CDR3 contains 15 residues. Germline V lookup: CDR1 MNHEY, CDR2 SVGAGI. The junction had 8 bases not matched to a gene; V was cut back by 6 bases and J by 4 bases. The DNA for the CDR3 is TGTGCCAGCAGCCACGACAGGGCAGGCACCGGGGAGCTGTTTTTT. Translating gives CASSHDRAGTGELFF.

To note about this clone: Relative to the germline gene, one junction end is altered; a read error may explain this. This chain links TRBV7-9 with TRBJ2-1; 9 bases line up with TRBD2. Germline assignment: CDR1 SEHNR and CDR2 FQNEAQ (reference sequence). The CDR3 runs 19 residues. The CDR3 region is CAGSLGTGPLAGLDNEQFF. DNA for the CDR3: TGTGCCGGCAGCTTGGGAACAGGTCCCCTAGCGGGACTAGACAATGAGCAGTTCTTC.

The chain recombines TRBV7-2 with TRBJ1-5; D unresolved. V was trimmed by 8 bases and J by 2 bases, leaving 16 bases between them. The CDR3 extends over 15 amino acids. CDR1 and CDR2 from the germline V gene are SGHTA and FQGNSA. CDR3: CASSPRLSGNQPQHF. The CDR3 bases are TGTGCCAGCTCCCCCAGGTTGTCGGGCAATCAGCCCCAGCATTTT. Full variable domain (outside the CDR3, taken from reference TRBV7-2 and TRBJ1-5): GAGVSQSPSNKVTEKGKDVELRCDPISGHTALYWYRQSLGQGLEFLIYFQGNSAPDKSGLPSDRFSAERTGGSVSTLTIQRTQQEDSAVYLCASSPRLSGNQPQHFGDGTRLSIL.

V gene TRBV11-2 combines with J gene TRBJ2-1; TRBD1 matches at 7 bases. CDR1 SGHAT and CDR2 FQNNGV come from the germline V gene. The CDR3 extends over 16 amino acids. The V gene end was trimmed by 1 base and the J gene end by 10 bases; junction bases not matched to a gene: 13. This CDR3 reads CASSLVSGAGGQEQFF. The CDR3 DNA is TGTGCCAGCAGCTTAGTGAGCGGTGCAGGGGGACAGGAGCAGTTCTTC.

V gene TRBV28 combines with J gene TRBJ2-4; D might be TRBD1 (6 bases). The germline CDR1 and CDR2 sequences are MDHEN and SYDVKM. V was cut by 5 bases and J by 5 bases, with 10 bases left in between. The CDR3 length is 13 residues. CDR3 DNA sequence: TGTGCCAGCAGTGCCAGGGGACAAAACATTCAGTACTTC. Residues: CASSARGQNIQYF.

In the case of this clone: The germline gene is not matched at one end of the junction; a read error may be the cause. The J gene is TRBJ1-5, the V gene TRBV12-3 or TRBV12-4, with 10 bases identical to TRBD1. The CDR3 length is 12 residues. CDR3 DNA sequence: TGTGCCAGCAGGGCCGGGACAGGGGACTATTATTTT. It encodes CASRAGTGDYYF.